This T cell receptor beta chain was profiled in a study of shared clonotypes between healthy human individuals (dated by TCRdb to 2020 to 2021). Looking at the study overall: Three men and two women, aged 18 to 49 years, made up the cohort. The study deeply sequenced blood TCR repertoires of about five healthy adults to estimate repertoire size and the extent of clonotype sharing between individuals. Different laboratories and diverse techniques were used to prepare libraries and sequence TCR repertoires, to increase sequencing depth and limit assay-specific biases. For each donor, CD4 naive and CD4 memory were each run on three plates, CD8 naive on two plates, and CD8 memory on one plate. Per donor, leukapheresis produced somewhere between about 0.94 and 9 billion PBMCs.

CD8 naive samples consisted of CD45RO-negative cells that were positively selected for CCR7, yielding a CD45RA+CCR7+ population without TemRA cells. Donors were healthy HIV-negative adults with no recently reported acute infections or vaccinations. Only Caucasian adults living in Nashville, Tennessee, USA were represented among the donors. Blood was collected by leukapheresis, and PBMCs were isolated by Ficoll-Histopaque density gradient centrifugation and then cryopreserved in liquid nitrogen vapor phase. Analytical flow cytometry was used to check the purity and quantity of each magnetically sorted T cell population. From each sorted fraction, genomic DNA was isolated and quantified by UV absorbance on a Nanodrop 2000c. V lost 8 bases and J lost 5 bases, and the count of bases not matched to a germline gene is 11. The CDR3 sequence holds 15 residues, the cysteine and phenylalanine included. The sequence is cut down to CDR3 DNA, 45 bases in frame from base 1. CDR1 and CDR2 are read off the germline V gene as SNHLY and FYNNEI.

About this clone: What antigen it recognizes has not been identified. No clone much larger than this one lies a single base away; base qualities are absent.

Using the deep immunoSEQ assay, TCR CDR3 regions were amplified from genomic DNA by multiplex PCR. Extracted genomic DNA from each cell subset was spread evenly across all wells of several immunoSEQ 96-well plates, with each plate serving as a replicate. For sorted subsets, roughly 200 ng of genomic DNA, equivalent to roughly 33,000 T cell genomes, went into each replicate PCR. The purified libraries were quantified using a Qubit 3.0 fluorometer, sized with a Bioanalyzer 2100, and then quantified again using the KAPA Library Quantification kit. Every immunoSEQ 96-well plate was sequenced on a separate single-read 150-cycle Illumina NextSeq 550 flow cell. Turning to the authors' computational methods: Because only junctional sequences without quality scores were contained in the immunoSEQ output, filtering matching that applied to full-length reads could not be performed. Sequences were annotated with PyIR, a Python wrapper for IgBLAST v1.9, and V/J genes and CDR3 were assigned using IMGT germline references. Reads were filtered out if the reads had weak V/J assignments (E-value above 1e-6), no CDR3, stop codons, out-of-frame junctions, or ambiguous translated residues. V3J clonotypes were defined as sequences sharing an identical inferred V gene, J gene, and CDR3 amino acid sequence. To compute the percentage overlap between repertoires, the number of shared unique clonotypes was divided by the size of the smaller repertoire. Repertoire richness was assessed with RTK rarefaction, the Chao1 estimator, and Recon v2.1 estimates of unobserved clonotypes. Generation probabilities were computed with OLGA for all TCRbeta clonotypes obtained by the gDNA method from four donors. TCRdb took this table from immuneACCESS and kept in-frame rearrangements with V and J called. Such tables lack part of the clones; where checked against another copy, unresolved V genes explain under half of the gap, and the rest is unexplained. V and J calls and clone size follow that table, whereas D and trimming were derived from the DNA. In this sample the table shows about 1,800,000 clones, over 85% of which occur a single time. The leading ten clones occupy more than 0.9% of the sample.

General conclusions and limits of the study: Clonotypes shared by all four sorted-subset donors showed higher generation probabilities than non-shared clonotypes. Only blood was sampled, and tissue TCR repertoires likely differ from those in blood. The small number of donors limited the genetic and exposure-history diversity represented. Sharing across a few donors was observed for around 5% of naive CD4, under 4% of naive CD8, about 2.5% of memory CD4, and around 0.4% of memory CD8 clonotypes. Incomplete sequencing was indicated by rarefaction of sorted-subset datasets, despite the large sequencing depth. Pairwise subsampling indicated that sequencing depth was expected to affect the degree of clonotype sharing among donors. Naive subsets generally had larger estimated clonotype richness than memory subsets.

The sequence derives from a man in his late teens or twenties in good health. The sequenced sample was naive CD8+ T cells sorted from blood. The cell subset or site label for this specimen denotes: CD45RA+CCR7+. The chain is made from TRBV2 and TRBJ2-7; TRBD2 agrees with 11 junctional bases. The CDR3 protein: CASGSLAGEVHEQYF. In nucleotide form, the sequence is TGTGCCAGCGGCTCACTAGCGGGGGAGGTCCACGAGCAGTACTTC.